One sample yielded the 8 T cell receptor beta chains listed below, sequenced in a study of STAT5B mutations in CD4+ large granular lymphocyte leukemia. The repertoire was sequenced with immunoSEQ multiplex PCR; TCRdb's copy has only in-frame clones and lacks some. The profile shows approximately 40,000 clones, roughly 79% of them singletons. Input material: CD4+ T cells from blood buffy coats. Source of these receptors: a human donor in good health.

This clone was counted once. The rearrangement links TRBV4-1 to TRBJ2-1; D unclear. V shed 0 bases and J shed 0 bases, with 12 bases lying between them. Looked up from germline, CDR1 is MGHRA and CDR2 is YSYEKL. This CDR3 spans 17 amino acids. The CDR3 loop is CASSQDPTLSSYNEQFF. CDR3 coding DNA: TGCGCCAGCAGCCAAGACCCTACGCTGAGCTCCTACAATGAGCAGTTCTTC.

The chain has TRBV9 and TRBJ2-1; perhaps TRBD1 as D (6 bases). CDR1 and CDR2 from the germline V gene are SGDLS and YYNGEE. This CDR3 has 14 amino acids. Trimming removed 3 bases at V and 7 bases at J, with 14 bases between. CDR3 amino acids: CASSEGNTGNEQFF. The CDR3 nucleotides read TGTGCCAGCAGCGAGGGGAATACAGGGAATGAGCAGTTCTTC. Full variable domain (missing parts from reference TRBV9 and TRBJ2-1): DSGVTQTPKHLITATGQRVTLRCSPRSGDLSVYWYQQSLDQGLQFLIQYYNGEERAKGNILERFSAQQFPDLHSELNLSSLELGDSALYFCASSEGNTGNEQFFGPGTRLTVL.

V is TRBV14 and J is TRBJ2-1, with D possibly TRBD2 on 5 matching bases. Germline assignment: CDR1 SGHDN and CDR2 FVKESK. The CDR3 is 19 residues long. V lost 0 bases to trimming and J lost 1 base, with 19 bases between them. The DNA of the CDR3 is TGTGCCAGCAGCCAAGATTGGGGAATTAGGAGCGGATCCTACAATGAGCAGTTCTTC. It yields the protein CASSQDWGIRSGSYNEQFF.

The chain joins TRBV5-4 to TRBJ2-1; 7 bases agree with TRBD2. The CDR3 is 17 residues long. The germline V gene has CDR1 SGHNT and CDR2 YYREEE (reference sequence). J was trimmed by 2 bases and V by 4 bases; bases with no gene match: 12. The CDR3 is CASSPGGASKAYNEQFF. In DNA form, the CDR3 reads TGTGCCAGCAGCCCGGGGGGTGCTAGCAAAGCCTACAATGAGCAGTTCTTC.

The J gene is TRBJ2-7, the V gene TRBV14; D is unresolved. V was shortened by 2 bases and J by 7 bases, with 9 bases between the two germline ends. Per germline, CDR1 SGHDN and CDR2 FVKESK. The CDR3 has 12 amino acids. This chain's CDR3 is CASSQSGREQYF. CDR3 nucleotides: TGTGCCAGCAGCCAATCTGGACGGGAGCAGTACTTC. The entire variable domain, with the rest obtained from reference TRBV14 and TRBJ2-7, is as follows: EAGVTQFPSHSVIEKGQTVTLRCDPISGHDNLYWYRRVMGKEIKFLLHFVKESKQDESGMPNNRFLAERTGGTYSTLKVQPAELEDSGVYFCASSQSGREQYFGPGTRLTVT.

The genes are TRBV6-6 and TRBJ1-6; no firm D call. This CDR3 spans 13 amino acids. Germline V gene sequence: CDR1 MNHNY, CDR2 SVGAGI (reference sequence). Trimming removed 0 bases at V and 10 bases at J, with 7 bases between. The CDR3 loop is CASSYSVRSPLHF. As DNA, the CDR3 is TGTGCCAGCAGTTACTCCGTTAGGTCACCCCTCCACTTT.

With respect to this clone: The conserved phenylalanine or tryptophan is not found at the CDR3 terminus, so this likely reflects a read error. The CDR3 bases are TGTGCCAGCAGTTTATCAGTAGGGGGCTATGGCTACACCTCC. Amino acid sequence: CASSLSVGGYGYTS. The rearrangement links TRBV28 to TRBJ1-2; tentatively, D is TRBD1 (6 bases). The ends were cut back, 1 base at V and 4 bases at J, with 10 bases in the middle. CDR1 MDHEN and CDR2 SYDVKM come from the germline V gene. The CDR3 totals 14 residues.

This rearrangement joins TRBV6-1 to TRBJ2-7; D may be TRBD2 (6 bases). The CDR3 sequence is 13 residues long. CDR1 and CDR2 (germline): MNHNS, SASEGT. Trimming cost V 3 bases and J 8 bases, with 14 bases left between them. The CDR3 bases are TGTGCCAGCAGTGAGGGGGAGGCCACCAAGCAGTACTTC. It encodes CASSEGEATKQYF.